The rows below give T cell receptor beta chains drawn from one sample of a study of blood T cells in healthy people across ages. MiXCR, applied by TCRdb to the 5' RACE reads, yields one record per CDR3 protein. The sample contains roughly 1.7 million distinct CDR3 sequences, around 35% of which appear only once. Source material: blood. All receptors derive from a woman between 25 and 40 years old in good health. CDR3s include the opening cysteine and the closing phenylalanine or tryptophan. Each record gives: V gene, J gene, D gene, clone size, CDR3 protein, CDR3 DNA. The D gene is left open where the match is weak. The size of a clone is reported for some rows only, either as once, few or many, or as a class for expanded clones.

v_gene: TRBV29-1; j_gene: TRBJ1-1; d_gene: NA; abundance: NA; CDR3aa: CSPWGITNTEAFF; CDR3nt: TGCAGCCCCTGGGGAATAACGAACACTGAAGCTTTCTTT
v_gene: TRBV4-1; j_gene: TRBJ2-2; d_gene: NA; abundance: NA; CDR3aa: CASSQSLGAGELFF; CDR3nt: TGCGCCAGCAGCCAATCGCTTGGGGCCGGGGAGCTGTTTTTT
v_gene: TRBV12-3/TRBV12-4; j_gene: TRBJ1-6; d_gene: TRBD1; abundance: NA; CDR3aa: CASSLWDRGSYNSPLHF; CDR3nt: TGTGCCAGCAGTCTATGGGACAGGGGGTCCTATAATTCACCCCTCCACTTT
v_gene: TRBV11-2; j_gene: TRBJ2-1; d_gene: NA; abundance: NA; CDR3aa: CASSLGARERQFF; CDR3nt: TGTGCCAGCAGCTTAGGGGCCCGAGAGAGGCAGTTCTTC
v_gene: TRBV3-1; j_gene: TRBJ2-5; d_gene: TRBD2; abundance: NA; CDR3aa: CASSHPTSGGIQETQYF; CDR3nt: TGTGCCAGCAGCCACCCGACTAGCGGGGGGATACAGGAGACCCAGTACTTC
v_gene: TRBV7-8; j_gene: TRBJ1-5; d_gene: TRBD1; abundance: NA; CDR3aa: CASSSGGIQQPQHF; CDR3nt: TGTGCCAGCAGCTCAGGGGGGATCCAACAGCCCCAGCATTTT
v_gene: TRBV5-4; j_gene: TRBJ2-5; d_gene: TRBD2; abundance: NA; CDR3aa: CAGRTSGNNEQYF; CDR3nt: TGTGCCGGCAGGACTAGCGGAAACAATGAGCAGTACTTC
v_gene: TRBV5-5; j_gene: TRBJ2-7; d_gene: NA; abundance: few; CDR3aa: CASSVTGTGGSYEQYF; CDR3nt: TGTGCCAGCAGCGTGACCGGGACCGGGGGCTCCTACGAGCAGTACTTC
v_gene: TRBV20-1; j_gene: TRBJ2-1; d_gene: NA; abundance: few; CDR3aa: CSAHGSSGPLGNEQFF; CDR3nt: TGCAGTGCACACGGCAGCAGCGGACCCCTAGGGAATGAGCAGTTCTTC
v_gene: TRBV6-5; j_gene: TRBJ2-7; d_gene: TRBD2; abundance: many; CDR3aa: CASSYGTSGSDEQYF; CDR3nt: TGCGCCAGCAGCTACGGGACTAGCGGGTCTGACGAGCAGTACTTC
v_gene: TRBV28; j_gene: TRBJ2-1; d_gene: NA; abundance: NA; CDR3aa: CASSSPERNEQFF; CDR3nt: TGTGCCAGCAGTTCCCCCGAACGGAATGAGCAGTTCTTC
v_gene: TRBV5-1; j_gene: TRBJ2-1; d_gene: NA; abundance: many; CDR3aa: CASSQDSKSYNEQFF; CDR3nt: TGCGCCAGCAGCCAGGACTCGAAATCCTACAATGAGCAGTTCTTC
v_gene: TRBV7-2; j_gene: TRBJ2-7; d_gene: TRBD2; abundance: NA; CDR3aa: CASSEGTNSYEQYF; CDR3nt: TGTGCCAGCAGCGAGGGGACTAACTCCTACGAGCAGTACTTC
v_gene: TRBV2; j_gene: TRBJ2-1; d_gene: NA; abundance: NA; CDR3aa: CAYQTGFSYNEQFF; CDR3nt: TGTGCCTACCAAACAGGCTTCTCCTACAATGAGCAGTTCTTC
v_gene: TRBV9; j_gene: TRBJ2-5; d_gene: NA; abundance: few; CDR3aa: CASSRGEGGQETQYF; CDR3nt: TGTGCCAGCAGCAGGGGGGAGGGCGGCCAAGAGACCCAGTACTTC
v_gene: TRBV14; j_gene: TRBJ2-5; d_gene: TRBD2; abundance: NA; CDR3aa: CASSQGLARLQETQYF; CDR3nt: TGTGCCAGCAGCCAAGGACTAGCGAGACTCCAAGAGACCCAGTACTTC
v_gene: TRBV13; j_gene: TRBJ2-3; d_gene: TRBD2; abundance: NA; CDR3aa: CASSQGLAPGAPDTQYF; CDR3nt: TGTGCCAGCAGCCAGGGACTAGCGCCGGGGGCGCCAGATACGCAGTATTTT
v_gene: TRBV12-3/TRBV12-4; j_gene: TRBJ1-6; d_gene: TRBD1; abundance: NA; CDR3aa: CASSRGQGDSPLHF; CDR3nt: TGTGCCAGCAGCCGTGGACAGGGGGATTCACCCCTCCACTTT
v_gene: TRBV6-1; j_gene: TRBJ2-6; d_gene: NA; abundance: NA; CDR3aa: CASSEFGLPTGANVLTF; CDR3nt: TGTGCCAGCAGTGAATTCGGTTTACCGACTGGGGCCAACGTCCTGACTTTC
v_gene: TRBV6-5; j_gene: TRBJ2-1; d_gene: NA; abundance: NA; CDR3aa: CASSDSRQPRLNNEQFF; CDR3nt: TGTGCCAGCAGTGACTCCAGACAGCCCCGACTAAACAATGAGCAGTTCTTC